The 9 T cell receptor beta chains reported below all come from one sample, sequenced in a study of beta chain features in type 1 diabetes. Expressed TCRB transcripts were sequenced because the isolated RNA had all been reverse transcribed beforehand. Measured with immunoSEQ multiplex PCR; TCRdb has only the in-frame clones, and not every one. The sample includes under 800,000 clones, roughly 16% seen only once; the top ten take around 0.095%. Sequencing input: naive CD4+ T cells from blood. These receptors all come from a man between 18 and 35 years old in good health.

The chain recombines TRBV10-3 with TRBJ2-2; D assignment may be TRBD1 or TRBD2 (5 bases each). Germline values: CDR1 ENHRY, CDR2 SYGVKD. The germline V and J ends were trimmed by 6 bases and 0 bases, with 14 bases remaining between them. CDR3 length: 16 amino acids. Here the CDR3 reads CAIRATGTANTGELFF. The CDR3 DNA reads TGTGCCATCAGGGCAACCGGGACGGCGAACACCGGGGAGCTGTTTTTT.

The chain joins TRBV4-3 to TRBJ2-1; the match to TRBD2 covers 8 bases. V trimming: 4 bases; J trimming: 4 bases; junction bases outside the gene matches: 12. There are 17 residues in the CDR3. Germline V CDR1 and CDR2: LGHNA, YSLEER. The CDR3 protein is CASSRLVGTSTYNEQFF. The CDR3 DNA is TGCGCCAGCAGCCGTCTCGTTGGGACTAGTACTTACAATGAGCAGTTCTTC.

This clone was observed a handful of times. V is TRBV9 and J is TRBJ2-7; 7 bases align to TRBD2. CDR3 length: 15 residues. V shed 4 bases and J 5 bases; nucleotides not matched to a gene: 12. Germline CDR1 reads SGDLS; CDR2 reads YYNGEE. CDR3 sequence: CASSWGASGDDEQYF. The CDR3 DNA is TGTGCCAGCAGCTGGGGAGCTAGCGGTGATGACGAGCAGTACTTC.

The DNA of the CDR3 is TGTGCCAGCAGTTCGGGTGAGCAGTTCTTC. It specifies CASSSGEQFF. The chain links TRBV6-6 to TRBJ2-1; D uncertain. V lost 4 bases, J lost 9 bases, and 4 bases lay in between. Looked up from germline, CDR1 is MNHNY and CDR2 is SVGAGI (reference sequence). This CDR3 is 10 amino acids long.

V usage is TRBV5-8 and J usage is TRBJ1-2; D remains ambiguous. The V gene lost 0 bases and the J gene lost 4 bases, with 10 bases spanning the gap. The CDR3 totals 14 residues. The germline CDR1 and CDR2 sequences are SGHTS and YDEGEE. The CDR3 sequence is CASSLETKTYGYTF. CDR3 coding DNA: TGTGCCAGCAGCTTGGAGACGAAGACCTATGGCTACACCTTC.

V usage is TRBV9 and J usage is TRBJ1-2; TRBD1 agrees at 7 bases. This CDR3 contains 13 residues. V lost 3 bases to trimming and J lost 5 bases; unmatched junction nucleotides: 4. Germline V lookup: CDR1 SGDLS, CDR2 YYNGEE. This chain's CDR3 is CASSASTGYGYTF. The CDR3 nucleotides read TGTGCCAGCAGCGCCTCGACAGGGTATGGCTACACCTTC.

V usage is TRBV6-4 and J usage is TRBJ2-2; TRBD2 agrees at 11 bases. Per germline, CDR1 MRHNA and CDR2 SNTAGT. The CDR3 is 16 amino acids. V was pared by 7 bases and J by 7 bases, with 11 bases of the junction left unmatched. In nucleotides, the CDR3 is TGTGCCAGCATTGTCACTAGCGGGAGTTCGAGCGGGGAGCTGTTTTTT. Translation gives CASIVTSGSSSGELFF.

There are a few counts of this clone. This chain joins TRBV7-9 and TRBJ2-5, with D tentatively TRBD1 (6 bases). Trimming pared 0 bases from V and 5 bases from J, leaving 7 bases between. The CDR3 spans 13 residues. Germline V CDR1 and CDR2: SEHNR, FQNEAQ (reference sequence). The CDR3 sequence: CASSLAQGETQYF. The CDR3 coding sequence is TGTGCCAGCAGCTTAGCGCAGGGGGAGACCCAGTACTTC.

This clone was seen a few times. J is TRBJ1-1 and V is TRBV5-1; D is unresolved. The V end lost 4 bases, the J end lost 2 bases, and 18 bases lay between the germline ends. Germline CDR1 and CDR2: SGHRS and YFSETQ. CDR3 length equals 16 residues. Here the CDR3 DNA reads TGCGCCAGCAGCCCCCGTATTGGAGGTGGAAACACTGAAGCTTTCTTT. It translates to CASSPRIGGGNTEAFF.